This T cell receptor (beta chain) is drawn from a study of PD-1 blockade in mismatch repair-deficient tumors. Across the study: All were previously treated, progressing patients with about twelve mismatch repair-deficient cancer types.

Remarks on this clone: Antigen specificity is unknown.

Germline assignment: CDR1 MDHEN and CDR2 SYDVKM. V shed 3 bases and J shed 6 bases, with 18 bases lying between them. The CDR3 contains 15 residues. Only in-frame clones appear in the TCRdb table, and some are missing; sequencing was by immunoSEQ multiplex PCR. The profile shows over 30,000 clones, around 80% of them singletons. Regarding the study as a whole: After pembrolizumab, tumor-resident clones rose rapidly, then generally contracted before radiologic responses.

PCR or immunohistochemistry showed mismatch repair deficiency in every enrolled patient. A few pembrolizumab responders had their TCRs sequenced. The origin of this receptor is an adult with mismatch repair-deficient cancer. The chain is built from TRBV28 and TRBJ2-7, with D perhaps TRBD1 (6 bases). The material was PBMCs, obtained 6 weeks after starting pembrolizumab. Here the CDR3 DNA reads TGTGCCAGCAGTTTTCTTCAGACTGAAGGGGGCGAGCAGTACTTC. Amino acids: CASSFLQTEGGEQYF.